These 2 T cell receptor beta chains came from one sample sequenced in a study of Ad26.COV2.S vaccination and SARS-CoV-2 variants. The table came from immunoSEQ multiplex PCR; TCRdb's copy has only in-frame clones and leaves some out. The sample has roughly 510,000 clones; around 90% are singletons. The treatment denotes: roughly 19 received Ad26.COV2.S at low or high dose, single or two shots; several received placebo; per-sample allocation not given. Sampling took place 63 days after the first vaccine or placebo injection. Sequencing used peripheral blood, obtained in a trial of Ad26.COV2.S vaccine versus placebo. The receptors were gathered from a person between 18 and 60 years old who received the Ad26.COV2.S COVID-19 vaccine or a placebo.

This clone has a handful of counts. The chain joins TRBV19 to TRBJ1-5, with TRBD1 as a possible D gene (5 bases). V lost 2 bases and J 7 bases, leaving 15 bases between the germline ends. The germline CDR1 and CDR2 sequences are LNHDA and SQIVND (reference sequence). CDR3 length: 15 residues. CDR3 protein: CASSIKGPKGQPQHF. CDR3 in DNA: TGTGCCAGTAGTATAAAGGGTCCAAAGGGGCAGCCCCAGCATTTT.

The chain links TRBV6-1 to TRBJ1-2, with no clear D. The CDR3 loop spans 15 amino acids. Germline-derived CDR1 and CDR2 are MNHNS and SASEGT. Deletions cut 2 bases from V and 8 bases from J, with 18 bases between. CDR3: CASSEHFGLGGGYTF. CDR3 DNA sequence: TGTGCCAGCAGTGAACACTTTGGGTTAGGTGGCGGCTACACCTTC.